These T cell receptor beta chains were read from a single sample in a study of identical twins. MiXCR, run by TCRdb on the 5' RACE reads, gives a single entry per CDR3 protein. The sample lists hundreds of thousands of distinct CDR3 sequences, around 12% seen once, with about 1.6% in the top ten. These data were likewise used in another study, on yellow fever vaccine responses in identical twins.

Sequencing was performed on PBMCs. Receptors were obtained from a woman between 18 and 29 years old in good health. Both conserved end residues are trimmed from each CDR3. A clone size is listed for some rows: how often the clone was seen (once, few, many), or a class if it is expanded.

v_call	cdr3_length	j_call	clone_size	cdr3_aa
TRBV28	15	TRBJ2-1	.	ASSSTDAGASFYEQF
TRBV29-1	11	TRBJ1-5	.	SVQGGGRQPQH
TRBV20-1	12	TRBJ2-3	few	SARRGTDTDTQY
TRBV10-2	10	TRBJ2-5	.	ASSGSRGTQY
TRBV11-3	15	TRBJ2-1	.	ASSLEGGLTSYNEQF
TRBV19	14	TRBJ2-6	few	ASSIEGSSGANVLT
TRBV14	11	TRBJ1-2	few	ASSPDGLVGYT
TRBV12-3/TRBV12-4	11	TRBJ1-6	many	ASSFRDISPLH
TRBV10-2	13	TRBJ2-3	.	ASSDRDYFTDTQY
TRBV11-2	14	TRBJ2-2	few	ASSILGQVNTGELF
TRBV7-9	10	TRBJ1-1	.	ASSLRVAEAF
TRBV28	14	TRBJ2-2	.	ASSRSRTGFAGELF
TRBV12-3/TRBV12-4	13	TRBJ2-2	.	ASRQGALNTGELF
TRBV11-2	12	TRBJ2-5	few	ASSLDSVQETQY